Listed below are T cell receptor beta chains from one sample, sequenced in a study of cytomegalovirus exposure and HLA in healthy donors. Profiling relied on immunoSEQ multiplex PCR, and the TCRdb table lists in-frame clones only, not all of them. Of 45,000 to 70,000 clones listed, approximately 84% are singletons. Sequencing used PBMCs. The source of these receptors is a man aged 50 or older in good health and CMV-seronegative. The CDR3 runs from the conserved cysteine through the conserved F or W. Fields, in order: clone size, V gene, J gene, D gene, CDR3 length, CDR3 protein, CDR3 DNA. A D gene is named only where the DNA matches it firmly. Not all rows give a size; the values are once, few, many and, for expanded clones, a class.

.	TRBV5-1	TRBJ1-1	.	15	CASSTNTGQDTEAFF	TGCGCCAGCAGCACCAATACAGGACAAGACACTGAAGCTTTCTTT
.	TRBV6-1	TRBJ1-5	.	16	CASSEFATGRSQPQHF	TGTGCCAGCAGTGAATTCGCGACAGGTCGGAGTCAGCCCCAGCATTTT
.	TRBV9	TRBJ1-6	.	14	CASSVGADTSPLHF	TGTGCCAGCAGCGTAGGGGCTGATACTTCACCCCTCCACTTT
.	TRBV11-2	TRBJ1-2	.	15	CASSSSPDRTSGYTF	TGTGCCAGCAGTTCCAGCCCGGACCGGACAAGTGGCTACACCTTC
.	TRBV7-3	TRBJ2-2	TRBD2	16	CASSTLAGGPAGELFF	TGTGCCAGCAGCACACTAGCGGGGGGGCCGGCCGGGGAGCTGTTTTTT
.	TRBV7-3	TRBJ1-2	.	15	CASSLTSGTLDGYTF	TGTGCCAGCAGCTTAACGTCCGGGACATTGGATGGCTACACCTTC
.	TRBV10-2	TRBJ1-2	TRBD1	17	CASIGGDRFSSNYGYTF	TGCGCCAGCATTGGTGGGGACAGGTTTTCCTCTAACTATGGCTACACCTTC
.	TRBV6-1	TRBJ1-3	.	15	CASSERGYSGNTIYF	TGTGCCAGCAGTGAAAGGGGTTACTCTGGAAACACCATATATTTT
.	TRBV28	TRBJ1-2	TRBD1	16	CASSPRRTGGTYGYTF	TGTGCCAGCAGTCCGCGGCGGACAGGGGGTACCTATGGCTACACCTTC
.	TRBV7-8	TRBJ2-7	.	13	CASSKDNPYEQYF	TGTGCCAGCAGCAAGGACAACCCCTACGAGCAGTACTTC
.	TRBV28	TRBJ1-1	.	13	CASSLPGLTEAFF	TGTGCCAGCAGTCTACCAGGGTTAACTGAAGCTTTCTTT
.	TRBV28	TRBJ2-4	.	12	CASTGGPDIQYF	TGTGCCAGCACAGGGGGGCCGGACATTCAGTACTTC
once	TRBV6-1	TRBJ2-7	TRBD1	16	CASSGGKGQTAYEQYF	TGTGCCAGCAGTGGTGGTAAGGGACAGACGGCCTACGAGCAGTACTTC
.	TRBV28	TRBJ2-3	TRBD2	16	CASSSPSWGGSNTQYF	TGTGCCAGCAGTTCCCCCTCCTGGGGGGGTTCGAATACGCAGTATTTT
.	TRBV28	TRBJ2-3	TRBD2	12	CASSPERGAALF	TGTGCCAGCAGTCCCGAGCGGGGGGCCGCTCTTTTT
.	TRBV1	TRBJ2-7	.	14	CTSSPYRGRYEQYF	TGCACCAGCAGCCCCTACAGGGGGCGGTACGAGCAGTACTTC
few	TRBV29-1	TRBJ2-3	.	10	CSARADTQYF	TGCAGCGCGAGGGCAGATACGCAGTATTTT
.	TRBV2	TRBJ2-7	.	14	CASRRERLTYEQYF	TGTGCCAGCAGGCGGGAAAGGTTAACCTACGAGCAGTACTTC
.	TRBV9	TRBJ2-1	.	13	CASSVEDHNEQFF	TGTGCCAGCAGCGTGGAGGACCACAATGAGCAGTTCTTC
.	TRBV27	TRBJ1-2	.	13	CASSLRGSYGYTF	TGTGCCAGCAGTTTAAGGGGATCATATGGCTACACCTTC